This T cell receptor (beta chain) was identified during a study of T-cell memory formation after mild COVID-19. Study-level background: TCR clusters were mostly confined to one donor each. Whole-study findings and limits: Largely, contracting CD4+ clones fell within CM and EM, and contracting CD8+ clones within EMRA. Pre-infection memory contained some responding clones, which suggested that cross-reactive memory had joined.

A 5'RACE reaction primed in the constant segment made cDNA libraries of TCR alpha and TCR beta, and these carried sample barcodes and UMIs. TCRdb analysed the 5' RACE reads with MiXCR anew, one entry per CDR3 protein. Among under 300,000 distinct CDR3 sequences listed, roughly 10% were seen once. CDR3 size: 15 residues. Deletions cut 3 bases from V and 6 bases from J, with 14 bases between. As to this clonotype: Its specificity is not known.

This receptor was taken from a man aged 18 to 35 who had mild COVID-19 (a few samples of this study predate the infection). Cell type and time point are not known. The gene calls are TRBV12-3 or TRBV12-4 and TRBJ1-4, with D possibly TRBD1 on 6 matching bases. The sample was PBMCs or a T cell subset sorted from them (not recorded which). CDR3 in DNA: TGTGCCAGCAGTTTCGCGAGGGGGGGCGATGAAAAACTGTTTTTT. Its translation: CASSFARGGDEKLFF.